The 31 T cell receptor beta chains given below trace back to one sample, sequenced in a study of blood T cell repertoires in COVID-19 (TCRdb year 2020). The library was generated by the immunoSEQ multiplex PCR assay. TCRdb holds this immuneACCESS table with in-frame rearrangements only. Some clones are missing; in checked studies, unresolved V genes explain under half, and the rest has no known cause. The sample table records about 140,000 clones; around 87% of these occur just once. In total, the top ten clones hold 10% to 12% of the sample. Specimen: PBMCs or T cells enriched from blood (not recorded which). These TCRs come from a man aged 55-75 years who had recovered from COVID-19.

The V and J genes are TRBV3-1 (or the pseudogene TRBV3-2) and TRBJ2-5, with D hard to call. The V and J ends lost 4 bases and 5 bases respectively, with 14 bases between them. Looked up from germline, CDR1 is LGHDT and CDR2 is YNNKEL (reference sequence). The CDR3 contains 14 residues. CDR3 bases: TGTGCCAGCAGCCCATGGCCCGCAGTGGAGACCCAGTACTTC. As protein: CASSPWPAVETQYF.

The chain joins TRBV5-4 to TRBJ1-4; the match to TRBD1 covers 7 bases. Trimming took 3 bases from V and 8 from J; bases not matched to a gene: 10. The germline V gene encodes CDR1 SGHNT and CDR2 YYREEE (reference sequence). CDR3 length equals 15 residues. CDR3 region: CASSSRAAGGEKLFF. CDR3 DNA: TGTGCCAGCAGCTCCCGAGCGGCAGGGGGAGAAAAACTGTTTTTT.

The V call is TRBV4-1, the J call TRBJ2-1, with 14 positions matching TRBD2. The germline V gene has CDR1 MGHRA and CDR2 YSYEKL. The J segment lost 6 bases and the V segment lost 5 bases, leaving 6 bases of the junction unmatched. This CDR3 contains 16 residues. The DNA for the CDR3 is TGCGCCAGCAGCTTGACTAGCGGGGGGGATCCCAATGAGCAGTTCTTC. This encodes CASSLTSGGDPNEQFF.

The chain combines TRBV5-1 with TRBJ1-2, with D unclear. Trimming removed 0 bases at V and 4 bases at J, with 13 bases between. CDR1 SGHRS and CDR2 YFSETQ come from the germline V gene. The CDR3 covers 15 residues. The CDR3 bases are TGCGCCAGCAGCTTGGATAGCCAGCGGAGCTATGGCTACACCTTC. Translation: CASSLDSQRSYGYTF.

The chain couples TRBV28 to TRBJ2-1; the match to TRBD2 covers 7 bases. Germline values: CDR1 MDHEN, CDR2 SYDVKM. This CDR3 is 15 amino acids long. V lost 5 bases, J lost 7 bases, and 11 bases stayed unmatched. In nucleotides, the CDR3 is TGTGCCAGCAGTCACCGGGACTACCTATGGAATGAGCAGTTCTTC. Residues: CASSHRDYLWNEQFF.

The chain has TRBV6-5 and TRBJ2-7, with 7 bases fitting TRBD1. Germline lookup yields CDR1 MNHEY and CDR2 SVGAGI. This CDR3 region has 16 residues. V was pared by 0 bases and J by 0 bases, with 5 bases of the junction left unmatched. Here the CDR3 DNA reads TGTGCCAGCAGTTACTCGGTGGGACAGAGCTCCTACGAGCAGTACTTC. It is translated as CASSYSVGQSSYEQYF.

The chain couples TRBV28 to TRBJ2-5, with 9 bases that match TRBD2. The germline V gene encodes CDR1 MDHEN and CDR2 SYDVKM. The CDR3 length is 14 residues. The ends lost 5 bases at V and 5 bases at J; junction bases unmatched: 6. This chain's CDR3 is CASSEREAGETQYF. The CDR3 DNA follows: TGTGCCAGCAGTGAGCGGGAGGCCGGGGAGACCCAGTACTTC.

This CDR3 reads CASSNSFRDEKLFF. The CDR3 DNA sequence: TGTGCCAGTAGTAACAGTTTCCGCGACGAAAAACTGTTTTTT. This chain uses TRBV19 with TRBJ1-4; D gene unclear. Trimming shortened V by 4 bases and J by 8 bases, and 14 bases separated the two germline ends. The CDR3 loop spans 14 amino acids. Germline V lookup: CDR1 LNHDA, CDR2 SQIVND (reference sequence).

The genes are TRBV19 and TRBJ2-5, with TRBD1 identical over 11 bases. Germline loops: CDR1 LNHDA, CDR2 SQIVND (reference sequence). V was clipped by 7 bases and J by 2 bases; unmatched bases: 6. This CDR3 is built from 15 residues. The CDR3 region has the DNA TGTGCCAGTACTTACCGGGACAGGGGGCAAGAGACCCAGTACTTC. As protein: CASTYRDRGQETQYF.

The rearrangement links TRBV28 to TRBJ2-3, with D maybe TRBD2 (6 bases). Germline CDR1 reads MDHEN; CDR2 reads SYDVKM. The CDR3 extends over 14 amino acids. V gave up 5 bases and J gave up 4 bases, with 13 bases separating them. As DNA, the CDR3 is TGTGCCAGCAGTCCGCGGGGAATTGCAGATACGCAGTATTTT. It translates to CASSPRGIADTQYF. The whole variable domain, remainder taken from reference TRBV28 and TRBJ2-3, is DVKVTQSSRYLVKRTGEKVFLECVQDMDHENMFWYRQDPGLGLRLIYFSYDVKMKEKGDIPEGYSVSREKKERFSLILESASTNQTSMYLCASSPRGIADTQYFGPGTRLTVL.

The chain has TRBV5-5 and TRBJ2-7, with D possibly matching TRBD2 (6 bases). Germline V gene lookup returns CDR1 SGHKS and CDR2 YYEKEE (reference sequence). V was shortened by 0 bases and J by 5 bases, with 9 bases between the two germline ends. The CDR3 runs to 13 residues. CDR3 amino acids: CASSLAGDDEQYF. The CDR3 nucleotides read TGTGCCAGCAGCTTGGCGGGAGACGACGAGCAGTACTTC. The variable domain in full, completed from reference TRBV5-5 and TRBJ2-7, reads DAGVTQSPTHLIKTRGQQVTLRCSPISGHKSVSWYQQVLGQGPQFIFQYYEKEERGRGNFPDRFSARQFPNYSSELNVNALLLGDSALYLCASSLAGDDEQYFGPGTRLTVT.

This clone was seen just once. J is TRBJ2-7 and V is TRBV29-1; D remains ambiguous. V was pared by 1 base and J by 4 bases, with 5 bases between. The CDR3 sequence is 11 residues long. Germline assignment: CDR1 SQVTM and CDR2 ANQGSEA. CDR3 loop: CSVEGRYEQYF. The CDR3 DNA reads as TGCAGCGTTGAAGGGCGGTACGAGCAGTACTTC.

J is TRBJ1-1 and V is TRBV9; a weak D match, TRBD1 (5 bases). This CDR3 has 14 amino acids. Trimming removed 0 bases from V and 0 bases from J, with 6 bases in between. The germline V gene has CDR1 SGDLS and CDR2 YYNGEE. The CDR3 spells CASSVAGMNTEAFF. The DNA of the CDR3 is TGTGCCAGCAGCGTAGCAGGGATGAACACTGAAGCTTTCTTT.

The CDR3 bases are TGTGCCAGCTCACGTCAGGGAAACAATCAGCCCCAGCATTTT. Protein: CASSRQGNNQPQHF. The chain couples TRBV18 to TRBJ1-5; D perhaps matches TRBD1 (5 bases). This CDR3 spans 14 amino acids. Per the germline V gene, CDR1 is KGHSH and CDR2 is LQKENI. Trimming took 4 bases from V and 3 from J, leaving 10 bases between them.

Written as DNA, the CDR3 is TGTGCCAGCTCCCTTGGGACAGGTGAGCAGTTCTTC. It yields the protein CASSLGTGEQFF. This chain connects TRBV18 to TRBJ2-1, with 8 bases identical to TRBD1. Germline loops: CDR1 KGHSH, CDR2 LQKENI. V trimming: 6 bases; J trimming: 9 bases; junction bases outside the gene matches: 4. This CDR3 comprises 12 residues.

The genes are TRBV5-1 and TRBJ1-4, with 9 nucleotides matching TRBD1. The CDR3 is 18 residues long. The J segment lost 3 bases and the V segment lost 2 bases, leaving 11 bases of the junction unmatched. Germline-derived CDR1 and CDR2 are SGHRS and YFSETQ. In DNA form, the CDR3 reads TGCGCCAGCAGCTTCGGGACAGGGTTGCCCGGGGCTAATGAAAAACTGTTTTTT. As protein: CASSFGTGLPGANEKLFF.

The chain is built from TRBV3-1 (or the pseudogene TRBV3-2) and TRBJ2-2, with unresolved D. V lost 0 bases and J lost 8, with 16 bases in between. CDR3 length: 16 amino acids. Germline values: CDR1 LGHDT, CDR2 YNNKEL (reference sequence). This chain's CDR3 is CASSQDVLRLGGELFF. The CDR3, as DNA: TGTGCCAGCAGCCAAGATGTCTTACGGCTAGGTGGGGAGCTGTTTTTT.

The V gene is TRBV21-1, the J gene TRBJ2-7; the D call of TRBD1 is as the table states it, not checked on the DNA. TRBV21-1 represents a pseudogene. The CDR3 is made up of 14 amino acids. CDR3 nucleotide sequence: TGTGCCAGCAGCAAAGGGCCAGGGCTTGAGGAGCAGTACTTC. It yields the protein CASSKGPGLEEQYF.

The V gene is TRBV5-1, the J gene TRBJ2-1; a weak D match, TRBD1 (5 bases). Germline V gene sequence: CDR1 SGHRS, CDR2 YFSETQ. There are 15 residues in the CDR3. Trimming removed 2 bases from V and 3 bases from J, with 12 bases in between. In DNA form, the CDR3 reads TGCGCCAGCAGCTTCACAGGAGCCGTCTACAATGAGCAGTTCTTC. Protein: CASSFTGAVYNEQFF.

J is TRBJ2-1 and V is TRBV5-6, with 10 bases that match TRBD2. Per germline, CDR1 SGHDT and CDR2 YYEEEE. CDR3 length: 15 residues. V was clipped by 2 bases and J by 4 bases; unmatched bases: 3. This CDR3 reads CASSFGTSAYNEQFF. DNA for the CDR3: TGTGCCAGCAGCTTTGGGACTAGCGCATACAATGAGCAGTTCTTC.

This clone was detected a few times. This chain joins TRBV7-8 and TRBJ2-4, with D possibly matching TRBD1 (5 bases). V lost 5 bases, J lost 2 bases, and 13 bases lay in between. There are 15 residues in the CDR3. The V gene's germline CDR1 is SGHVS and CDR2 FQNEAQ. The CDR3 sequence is CASSPKGVTKNIQYF. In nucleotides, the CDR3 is TGTGCCAGCAGCCCGAAAGGGGTAACCAAAAACATTCAGTACTTC.

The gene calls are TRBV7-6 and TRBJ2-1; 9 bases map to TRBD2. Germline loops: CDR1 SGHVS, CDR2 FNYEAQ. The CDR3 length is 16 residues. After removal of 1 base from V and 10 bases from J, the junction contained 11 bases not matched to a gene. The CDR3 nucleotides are TGTGCCAGCAGCTTAGAATCTATAGCGGGAGTAGGGGAGCAGTTCTTC. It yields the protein CASSLESIAGVGEQFF. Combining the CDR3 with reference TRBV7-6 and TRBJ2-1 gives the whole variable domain GAGVSQSPRYKVTKRGQDVALRCDPISGHVSLYWYRQALGQGPEFLTYFNYEAQQDKSGLPNDRFSAERPEGSISTLTIQRTEQRDSAMYRCASSLESIAGVGEQFFGPGTRLTVL.

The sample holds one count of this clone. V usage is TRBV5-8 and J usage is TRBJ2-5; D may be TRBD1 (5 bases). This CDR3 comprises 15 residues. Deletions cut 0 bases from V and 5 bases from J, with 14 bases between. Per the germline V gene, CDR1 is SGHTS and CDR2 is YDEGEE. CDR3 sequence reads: CASSLAPTVAETQYF. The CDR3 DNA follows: TGTGCCAGCAGCTTGGCCCCGACAGTCGCGGAGACCCAGTACTTC.

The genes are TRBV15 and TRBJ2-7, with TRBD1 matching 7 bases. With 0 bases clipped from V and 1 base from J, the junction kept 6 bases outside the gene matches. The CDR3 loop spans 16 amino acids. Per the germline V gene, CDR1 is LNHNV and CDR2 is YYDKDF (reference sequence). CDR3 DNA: TGTGCCACCAGCAGAGATTGGGGACAGCGATCCTACGAGCAGTACTTC. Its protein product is CATSRDWGQRSYEQYF. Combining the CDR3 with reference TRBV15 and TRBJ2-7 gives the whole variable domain DAMVIQNPRYQVTQFGKPVTLSCSQTLNHNVMYWYQQKSSQAPKLLFHYYDKDFNNEADTPDNFQSRRPNTSFCFLDIRSPGLGDTAMYLCATSRDWGQRSYEQYFGPGTRLTVT.

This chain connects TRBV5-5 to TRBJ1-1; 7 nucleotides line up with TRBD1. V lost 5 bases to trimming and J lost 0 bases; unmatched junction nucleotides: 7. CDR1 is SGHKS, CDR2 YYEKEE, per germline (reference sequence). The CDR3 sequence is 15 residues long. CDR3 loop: CASRGGSRLNTEAFF. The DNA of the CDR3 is TGTGCCAGCAGAGGGGGCAGTCGGCTGAACACTGAAGCTTTCTTT.

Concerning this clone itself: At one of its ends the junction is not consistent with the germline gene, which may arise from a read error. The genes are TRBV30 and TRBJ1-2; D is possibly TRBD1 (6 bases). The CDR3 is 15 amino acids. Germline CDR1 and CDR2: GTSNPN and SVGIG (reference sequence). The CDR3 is CAWSVRYRDTAFGAF. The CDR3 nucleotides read TGTGCCTGGAGTGTACGGTATCGGGACACGGCTTTTGGCGCCTTC. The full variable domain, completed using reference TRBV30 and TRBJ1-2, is SQTIHQWPATLVQPVGSPLSLECTVEGTSNPNLYWYRQAAGRGLQLLFYSVGIGQISSEVPQNLSASRPQDRQFILSSKKLLLSDSGFYLCAWSVRYRDTAFGAFGSGTRLTVV.

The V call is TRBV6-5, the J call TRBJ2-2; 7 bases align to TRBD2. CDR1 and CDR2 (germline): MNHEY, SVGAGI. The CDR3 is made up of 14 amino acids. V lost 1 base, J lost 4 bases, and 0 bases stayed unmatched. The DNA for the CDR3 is TGTGCCAGCAGTTACTGGGAGGGCACCGGGGAGCTGTTTTTT. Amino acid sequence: CASSYWEGTGELFF.

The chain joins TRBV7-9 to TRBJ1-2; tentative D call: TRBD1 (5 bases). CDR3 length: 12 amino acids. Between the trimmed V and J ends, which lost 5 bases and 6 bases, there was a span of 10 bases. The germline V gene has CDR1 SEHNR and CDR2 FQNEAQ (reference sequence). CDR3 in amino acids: CASSPQGNGYTF. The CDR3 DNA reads TGTGCCAGCAGCCCGCAGGGAAATGGCTACACCTTC.

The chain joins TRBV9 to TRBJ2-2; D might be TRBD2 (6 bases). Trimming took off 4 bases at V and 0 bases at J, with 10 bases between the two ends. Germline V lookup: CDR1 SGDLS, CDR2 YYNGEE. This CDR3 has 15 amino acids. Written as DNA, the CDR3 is TGTGCCAGCAGCAAAGCGGGCACGAACACCGGGGAGCTGTTTTTT. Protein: CASSKAGTNTGELFF.

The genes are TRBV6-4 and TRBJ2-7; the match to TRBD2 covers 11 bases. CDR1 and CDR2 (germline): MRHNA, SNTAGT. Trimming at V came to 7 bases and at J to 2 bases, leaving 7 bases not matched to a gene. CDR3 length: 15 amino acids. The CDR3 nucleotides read TGTGCCAGCAAACCGGGACTAGCGGTTACCTACGAGCAGTACTTC. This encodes CASKPGLAVTYEQYF.

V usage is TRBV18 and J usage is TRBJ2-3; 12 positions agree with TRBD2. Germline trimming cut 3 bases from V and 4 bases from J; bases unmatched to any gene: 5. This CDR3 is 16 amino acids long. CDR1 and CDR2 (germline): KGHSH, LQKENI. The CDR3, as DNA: TGTGCCAGCTCACCGTTGACTAGCGGGGGCGCAGATACGCAGTATTTT. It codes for CASSPLTSGGADTQYF.